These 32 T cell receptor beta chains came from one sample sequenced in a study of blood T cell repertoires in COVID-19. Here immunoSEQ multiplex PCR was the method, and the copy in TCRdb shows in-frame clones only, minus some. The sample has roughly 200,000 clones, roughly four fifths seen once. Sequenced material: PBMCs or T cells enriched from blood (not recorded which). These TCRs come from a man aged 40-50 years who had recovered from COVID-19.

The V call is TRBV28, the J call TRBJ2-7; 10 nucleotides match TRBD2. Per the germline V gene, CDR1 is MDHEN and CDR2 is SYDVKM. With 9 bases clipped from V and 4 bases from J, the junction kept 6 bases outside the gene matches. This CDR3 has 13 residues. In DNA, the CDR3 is TGTGCCAGTCTGTCGGGACTAGCGTACGAGCAGTACTTC. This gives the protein CASLSGLAYEQYF.

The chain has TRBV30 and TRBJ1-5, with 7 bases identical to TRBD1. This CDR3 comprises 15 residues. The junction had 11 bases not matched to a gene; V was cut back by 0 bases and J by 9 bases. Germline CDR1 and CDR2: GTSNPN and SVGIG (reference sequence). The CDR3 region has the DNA TGTGCCTGGAGTGTGAAGGGGGCGATCGAATGGCCCCAGCATTTT. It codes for CAWSVKGAIEWPQHF.

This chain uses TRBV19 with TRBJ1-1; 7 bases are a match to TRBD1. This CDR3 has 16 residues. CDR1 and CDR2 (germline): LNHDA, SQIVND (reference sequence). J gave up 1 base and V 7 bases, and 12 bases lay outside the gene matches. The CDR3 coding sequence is TGTGCCAGTACCCGGAACAGGGGATCAGCGAACACTGAAGCTTTCTTT. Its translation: CASTRNRGSANTEAFF.

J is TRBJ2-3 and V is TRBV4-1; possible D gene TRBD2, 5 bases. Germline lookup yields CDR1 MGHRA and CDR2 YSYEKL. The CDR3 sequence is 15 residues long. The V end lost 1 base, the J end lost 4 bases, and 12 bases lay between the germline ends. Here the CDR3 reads CASSQGASLPDTQYF. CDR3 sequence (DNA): TGCGCCAGCAGCCAAGGTGCTAGCCTCCCAGATACGCAGTATTTT.

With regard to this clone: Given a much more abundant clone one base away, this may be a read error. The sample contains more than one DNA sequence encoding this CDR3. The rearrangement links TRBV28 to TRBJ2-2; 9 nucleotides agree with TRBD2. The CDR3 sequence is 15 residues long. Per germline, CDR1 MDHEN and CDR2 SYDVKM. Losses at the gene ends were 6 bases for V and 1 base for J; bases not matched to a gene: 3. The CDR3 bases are TGTGCCAGCAGACCGACTAGCGGGAACACCGGGGAGCTGTTTTTT. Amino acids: CASRPTSGNTGELFF.

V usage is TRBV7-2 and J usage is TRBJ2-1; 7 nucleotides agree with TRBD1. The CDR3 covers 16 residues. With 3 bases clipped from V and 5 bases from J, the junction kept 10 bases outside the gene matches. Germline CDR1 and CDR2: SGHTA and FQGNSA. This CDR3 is CASSFQPGTANNEQFF. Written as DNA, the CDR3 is TGTGCCAGCAGCTTTCAGCCCGGGACAGCAAACAATGAGCAGTTCTTC.

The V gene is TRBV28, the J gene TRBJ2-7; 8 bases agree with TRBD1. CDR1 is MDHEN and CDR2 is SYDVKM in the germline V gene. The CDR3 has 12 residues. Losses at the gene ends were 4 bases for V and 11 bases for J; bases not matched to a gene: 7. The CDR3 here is CASSYGQGPEYF. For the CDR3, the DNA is TGTGCCAGCAGTTATGGACAGGGCCCCGAGTACTTC.

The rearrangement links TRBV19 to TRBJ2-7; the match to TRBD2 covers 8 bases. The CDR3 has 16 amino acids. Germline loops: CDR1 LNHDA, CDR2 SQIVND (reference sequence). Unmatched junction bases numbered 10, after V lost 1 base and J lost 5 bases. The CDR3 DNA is TGTGCCAGTAGTATAGTGCACGGGAGGGCCGTCCACGAGCAGTACTTC. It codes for CASSIVHGRAVHEQYF.

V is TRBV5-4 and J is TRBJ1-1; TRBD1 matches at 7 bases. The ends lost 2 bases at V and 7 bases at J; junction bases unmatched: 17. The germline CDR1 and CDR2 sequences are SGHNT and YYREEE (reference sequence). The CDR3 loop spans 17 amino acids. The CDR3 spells CASSFSMRGPGTDEAFF. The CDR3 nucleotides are TGTGCCAGCAGCTTCTCCATGAGGGGCCCCGGGACAGATGAAGCTTTCTTT.

This chain's CDR3 is CASSQDPQAGALNEQFF. CDR3 sequence (DNA): TGCGCCAGCAGCCAAGATCCCCAAGCGGGTGCCCTTAATGAGCAGTTCTTC. This rearrangement joins TRBV4-3 to TRBJ2-1; TRBD2 is a possible D gene (6 bases). Per germline, CDR1 LGHNA and CDR2 YSLEER. Trimming removed 0 bases from V and 7 bases from J, with 19 bases in between. The CDR3 length is 17 residues.

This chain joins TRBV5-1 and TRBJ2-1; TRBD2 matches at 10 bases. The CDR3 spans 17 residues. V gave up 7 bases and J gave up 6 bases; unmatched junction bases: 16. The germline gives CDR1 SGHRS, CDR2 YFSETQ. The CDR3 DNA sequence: TGCGCCAGCGGGGCTTCTAGCGGGAGAATGAGTAGCAATGAGCAGTTCTTC. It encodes CASGASSGRMSSNEQFF.

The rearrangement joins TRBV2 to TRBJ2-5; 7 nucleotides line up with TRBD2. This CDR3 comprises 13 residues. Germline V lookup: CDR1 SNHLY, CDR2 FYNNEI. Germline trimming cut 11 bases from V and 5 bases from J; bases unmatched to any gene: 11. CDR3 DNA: TGTGCCGGGTGTCGGGGGGTGGTGGAGACCCAGTACTTC. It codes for CAGCRGVVETQYF. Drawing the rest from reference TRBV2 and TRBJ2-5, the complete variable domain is EPEVTQTPSHQVTQMGQEVILRCVPISNHLYFYWYRQILGQKVEFLVSFYNNEISEKSEIFDDQFSVERPDGSNFTLKIRSTKLEDSAMYFCAGCRGVVETQYFGPGTRLLVL.

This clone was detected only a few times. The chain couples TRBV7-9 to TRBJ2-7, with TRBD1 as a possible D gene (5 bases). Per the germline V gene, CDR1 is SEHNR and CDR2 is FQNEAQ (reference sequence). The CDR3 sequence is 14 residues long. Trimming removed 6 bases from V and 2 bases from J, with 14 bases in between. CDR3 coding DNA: TGTGCCAGCAGTTTGGATAGCAGGGCCTACGAGCAGTACTTC. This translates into CASSLDSRAYEQYF.

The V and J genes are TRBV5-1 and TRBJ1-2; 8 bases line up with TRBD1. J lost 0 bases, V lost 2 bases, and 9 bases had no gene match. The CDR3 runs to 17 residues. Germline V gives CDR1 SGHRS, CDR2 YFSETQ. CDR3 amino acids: CASSFGTGPGTNYGYTF. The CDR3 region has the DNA TGCGCCAGCAGCTTTGGGACAGGACCTGGGACTAACTATGGCTACACCTTC.

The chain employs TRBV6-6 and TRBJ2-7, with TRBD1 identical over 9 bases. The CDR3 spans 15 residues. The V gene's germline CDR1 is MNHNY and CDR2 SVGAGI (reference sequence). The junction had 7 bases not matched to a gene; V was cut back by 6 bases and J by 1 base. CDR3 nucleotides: TGTGCCAGCAGCACAGGACAGGGGAGGTCCTACGAGCAGTACGTC. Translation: CASSTGQGRSYEQYV.

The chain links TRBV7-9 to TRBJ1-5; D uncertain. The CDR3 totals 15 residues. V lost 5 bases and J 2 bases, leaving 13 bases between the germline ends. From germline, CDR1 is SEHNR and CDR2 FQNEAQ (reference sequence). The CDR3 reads CASSPIREGNQPQHF. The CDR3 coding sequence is TGTGCCAGCAGCCCAATAAGAGAAGGCAATCAGCCCCAGCATTTT.

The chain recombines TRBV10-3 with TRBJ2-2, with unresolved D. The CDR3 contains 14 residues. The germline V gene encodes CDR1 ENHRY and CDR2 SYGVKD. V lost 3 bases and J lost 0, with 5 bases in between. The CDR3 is CAISDRSNTGELFF. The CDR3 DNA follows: TGTGCCATCAGTGACCGTTCGAACACCGGGGAGCTGTTTTTT.

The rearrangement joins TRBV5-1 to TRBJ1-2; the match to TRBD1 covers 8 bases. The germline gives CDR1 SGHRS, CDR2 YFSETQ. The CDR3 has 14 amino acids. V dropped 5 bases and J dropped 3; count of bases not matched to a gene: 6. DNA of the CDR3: TGCGCCAGCAGGCTCGGACAGGGTGACTATGGCTACACCTTC. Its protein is CASRLGQGDYGYTF.

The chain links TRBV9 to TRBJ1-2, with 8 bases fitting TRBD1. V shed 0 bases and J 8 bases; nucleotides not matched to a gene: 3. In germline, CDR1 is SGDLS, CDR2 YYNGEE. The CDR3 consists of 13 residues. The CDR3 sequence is CASSVGTGRGYTF. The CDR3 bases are TGTGCCAGCAGCGTAGGGACAGGGAGGGGCTACACCTTC.

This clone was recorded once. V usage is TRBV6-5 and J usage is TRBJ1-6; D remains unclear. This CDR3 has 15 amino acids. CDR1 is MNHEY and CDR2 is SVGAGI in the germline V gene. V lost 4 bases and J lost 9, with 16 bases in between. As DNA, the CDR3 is TGTGCCAGCAGTTTTGCTGGACTGGCTGGTTCACCCCTCCACTTT. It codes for CASSFAGLAGSPLHF.

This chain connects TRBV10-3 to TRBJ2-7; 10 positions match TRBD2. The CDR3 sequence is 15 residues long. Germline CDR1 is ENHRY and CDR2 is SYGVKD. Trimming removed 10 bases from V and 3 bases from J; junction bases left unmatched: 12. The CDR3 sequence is CATRLAGGSYYEQYF. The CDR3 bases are TGTGCCACCAGACTAGCGGGCGGATCCTACTACGAGCAGTACTTC.

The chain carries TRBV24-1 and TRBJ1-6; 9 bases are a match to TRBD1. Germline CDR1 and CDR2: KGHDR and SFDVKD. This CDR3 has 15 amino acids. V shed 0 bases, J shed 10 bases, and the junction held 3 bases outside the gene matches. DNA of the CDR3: TGTGCCACCAGTGATTTGGACAGGGGGTCATCACCCCTCCACTTT. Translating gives CATSDLDRGSSPLHF.

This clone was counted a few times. In DNA, the CDR3 is TGCGCCAGCAGCTTCATTCTCTCGGGGGATGGGACCCAGTACTTC. Encoded protein: CASSFILSGDGTQYF. V usage is TRBV5-1 and J usage is TRBJ2-5; TRBD2 is a possible D gene (6 bases). CDR3 length: 15 amino acids. The V gene's germline CDR1 is SGHRS and CDR2 YFSETQ. Trimming removed 2 bases from V and 7 bases from J, with 18 bases in between.

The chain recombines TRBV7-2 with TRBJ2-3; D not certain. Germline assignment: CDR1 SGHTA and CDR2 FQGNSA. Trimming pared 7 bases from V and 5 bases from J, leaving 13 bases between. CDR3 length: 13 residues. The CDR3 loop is CASNPLSRDTQYF. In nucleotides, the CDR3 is TGTGCCAGCAACCCGCTTTCGAGAGATACGCAGTATTTT.

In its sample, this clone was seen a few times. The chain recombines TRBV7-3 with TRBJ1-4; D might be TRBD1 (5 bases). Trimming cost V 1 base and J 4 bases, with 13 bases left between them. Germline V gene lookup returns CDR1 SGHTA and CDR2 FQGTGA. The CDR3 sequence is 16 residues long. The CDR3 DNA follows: TGTGCCAGCAGCTTAAAAGAGGGGCGGGGTAATGAAAAACTGTTTTTT. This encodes CASSLKEGRGNEKLFF.

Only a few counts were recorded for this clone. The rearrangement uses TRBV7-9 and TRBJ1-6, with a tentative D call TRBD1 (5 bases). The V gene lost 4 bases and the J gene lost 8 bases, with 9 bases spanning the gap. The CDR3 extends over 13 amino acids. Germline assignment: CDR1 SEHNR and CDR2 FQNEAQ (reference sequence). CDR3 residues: CASSSQGDSPLHF. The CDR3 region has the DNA TGTGCCAGCAGCTCCCAGGGTGATTCACCCCTCCACTTT.

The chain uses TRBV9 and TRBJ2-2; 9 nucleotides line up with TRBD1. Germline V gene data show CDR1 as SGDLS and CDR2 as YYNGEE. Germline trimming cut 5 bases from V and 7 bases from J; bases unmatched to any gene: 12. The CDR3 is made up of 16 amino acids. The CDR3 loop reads CASSETGTGSDGELFF. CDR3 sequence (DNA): TGTGCCAGCAGTGAAACCGGGACAGGGTCAGACGGGGAGCTGTTTTTT.

This CDR3 is CASRLAGVWDEQFF. CDR3 DNA sequence: TGTGCCAGCCGACTAGCCGGGGTGTGGGATGAGCAGTTCTTC. The chain has TRBV6-5 and TRBJ2-1; 7 bases are a match to TRBD2. Germline V lookup: CDR1 MNHEY, CDR2 SVGAGI. V trimming: 8 bases; J trimming: 8 bases; junction bases outside the gene matches: 12. The length of the CDR3 is 14 residues.

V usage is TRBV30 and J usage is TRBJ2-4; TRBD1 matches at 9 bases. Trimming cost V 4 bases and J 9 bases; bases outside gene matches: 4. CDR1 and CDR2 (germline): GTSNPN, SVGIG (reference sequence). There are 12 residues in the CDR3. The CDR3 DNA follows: TGTGCCTGGACCACAGGGGGCGGCATTCAGTACTTC. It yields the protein CAWTTGGGIQYF.

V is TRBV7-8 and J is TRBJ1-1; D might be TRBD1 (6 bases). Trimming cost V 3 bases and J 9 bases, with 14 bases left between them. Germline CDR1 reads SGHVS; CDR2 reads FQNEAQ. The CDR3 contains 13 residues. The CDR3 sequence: CASSFPNRVKAFF. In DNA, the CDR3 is TGTGCCAGCAGCTTTCCCAACAGGGTCAAAGCTTTCTTT.

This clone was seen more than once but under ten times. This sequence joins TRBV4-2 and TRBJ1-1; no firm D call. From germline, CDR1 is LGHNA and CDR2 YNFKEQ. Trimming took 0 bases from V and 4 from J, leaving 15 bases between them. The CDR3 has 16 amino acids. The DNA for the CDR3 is TGTGCCAGCAGCCAAGATTACGGAGGGCGGCTCACTGAAGCTTTCTTT. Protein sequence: CASSQDYGGRLTEAFF.

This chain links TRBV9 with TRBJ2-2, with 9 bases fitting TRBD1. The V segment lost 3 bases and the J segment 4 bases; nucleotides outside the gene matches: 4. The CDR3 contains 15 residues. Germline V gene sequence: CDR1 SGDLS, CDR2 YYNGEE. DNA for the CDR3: TGTGCCAGCAGCGCGGGACAGGGAAGCACCGGGGAGCTGTTTTTT. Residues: CASSAGQGSTGELFF.